This T cell receptor beta chain comes out of a study of blood T cell repertoires in COVID-19. Study summary: Samples taken during acute and convalescent COVID-19 were collected in the United States, Italy and Spain. PBMCs, B-cell-depleted T cells, or T cells provided the cDNA or gDNA that made up the material.

This clone is a singleton in its sample. A Seattle source enrolled patients during active infection and followed them longitudinally. The method was immunoSEQ multiplex PCR; TCRdb's version includes in-frame clones alone and lacks a portion of them. The sample contains 250,000 to 300,000 clones, around 90% of which appear only once. The TCR was taken from a woman aged 55-69 years with COVID-19, enrolled during active disease. The sample consisted of peripheral blood.

The CDR3 spells CASSPLRAEQVQFF. CDR3 DNA: TGTGCCAGCAGCCCCCTGCGGGCGGAGCAAGTGCAGTTCTTC. J is TRBJ2-1 and V is TRBV5-6; TRBD2 is a possible D gene (5 bases). Germline V gene sequence: CDR1 SGHDT, CDR2 YYEEEE. This CDR3 is built from 14 residues. Trimming stripped 4 bases from V and 12 bases from J, with 20 bases between.